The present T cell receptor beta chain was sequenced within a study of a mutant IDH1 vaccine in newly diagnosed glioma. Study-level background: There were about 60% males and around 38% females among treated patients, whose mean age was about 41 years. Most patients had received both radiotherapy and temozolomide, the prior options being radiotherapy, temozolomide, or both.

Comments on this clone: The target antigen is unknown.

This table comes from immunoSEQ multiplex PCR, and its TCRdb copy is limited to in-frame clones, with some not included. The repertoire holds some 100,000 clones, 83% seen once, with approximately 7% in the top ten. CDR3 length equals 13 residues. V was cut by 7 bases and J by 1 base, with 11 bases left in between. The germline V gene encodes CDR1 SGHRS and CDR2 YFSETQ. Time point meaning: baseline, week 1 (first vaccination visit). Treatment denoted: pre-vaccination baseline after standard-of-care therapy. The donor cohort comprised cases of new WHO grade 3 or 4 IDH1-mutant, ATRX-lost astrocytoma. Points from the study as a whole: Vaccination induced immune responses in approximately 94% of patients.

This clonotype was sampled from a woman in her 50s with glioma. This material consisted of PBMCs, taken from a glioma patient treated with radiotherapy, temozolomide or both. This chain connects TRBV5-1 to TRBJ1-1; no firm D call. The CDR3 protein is CASLDPTNTEAFF. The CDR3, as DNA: TGCGCCAGCCTGGACCCAACGAACACTGAAGCTTTCTTT.